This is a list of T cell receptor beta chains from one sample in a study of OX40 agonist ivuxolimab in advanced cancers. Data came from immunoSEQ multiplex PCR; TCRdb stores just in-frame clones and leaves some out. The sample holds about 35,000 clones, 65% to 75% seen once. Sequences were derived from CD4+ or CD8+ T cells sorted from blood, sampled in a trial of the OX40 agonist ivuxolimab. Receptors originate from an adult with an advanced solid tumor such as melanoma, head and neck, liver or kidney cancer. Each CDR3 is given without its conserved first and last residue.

CDR3: SVEEYSNQPQH
V: TRBV29-1
J: TRBJ1-5

CDR3: AISELTPGVAYNEQF
V: TRBV10-3
J: TRBJ2-1

CDR3: ASSLAVQANYGCT
V: TRBV5-1
J: TRBJ1-2

CDR3: ASSLGGTGNTIY
V: TRBV5-4
J: TRBJ1-3

CDR3: ASSLDEQY
V: TRBV28
J: TRBJ2-7

CDR3: ASSQAGGTYNEQF
V: TRBV4-2
J: TRBJ2-1

CDR3: ASSEVTDTQY
V: TRBV6-1
J: TRBJ2-3

CDR3: ASSLGGNRVEAF
V: TRBV7-2
J: TRBJ1-1

CDR3: ASGGFSGNTIY
V: TRBV19
J: TRBJ1-3

CDR3: ASAGMVMYGYT
V: TRBV19
J: TRBJ1-2

CDR3: ASSLDKSHEQY
V: TRBV7-9
J: TRBJ2-7

CDR3: ASSSTGGSNEQF
V: TRBV5-6
J: TRBJ2-1

CDR3: ASLSRAGWNSPLH
V: TRBV6-1
J: TRBJ1-6

CDR3: AWSQSGWNSPLH
V: TRBV30
J: TRBJ1-6

CDR3: ASSGSGFHYGYT
V: TRBV9
J: TRBJ1-2

CDR3: ASSPRQGTVSSGYT
V: TRBV6-6
J: TRBJ1-2

CDR3: AWKGLGQERRLTDTQY
V: TRBV30
J: TRBJ2-3

CDR3: ASSPGTGWNEQF
V: TRBV2
J: TRBJ2-1

CDR3: ASSPLGRLAGGPDTQY
V: TRBV4-1
J: TRBJ2-3

CDR3: ASRPRGTVYEQY
V: TRBV7-9
J: TRBJ2-7

CDR3: ASSLNEQF
V: TRBV21-1
J: TRBJ2-1

CDR3: ASSPPGQDTGELF
V: TRBV18
J: TRBJ2-2

CDR3: ASSTGQDTVYT
V: TRBV28
J: TRBJ1-2

CDR3: AGRGDRERYTIY
V: TRBV30
J: TRBJ1-3

CDR3: ASSRGLGTEAF
V: TRBV9
J: TRBJ1-1

CDR3: ASSPPGTASYEQY
V: TRBV28
J: TRBJ2-7

CDR3: ASSVEGGYTQY
V: TRBV9
J: TRBJ2-3